The rows below give T cell receptor beta chains drawn from one sample of a study of human T cells and chemical hapten exposure. TCRdb reprocessed the RACE reads via MiXCR and lists one record per CDR3 protein. The sample has roughly 100,000 distinct CDR3 sequences, 8.5% to 9% seen once. The specimen sequenced was whole blood. These receptors were taken from a female donor in good health. Some clones in this sample may be carry-over from other donors' samples. The CDR3 runs from the conserved cysteine through the conserved F or W. The D gene is left open where the match is weak. Size is omitted from some rows. Given values are once, few, many or a class for expanded clones.

V	size	D	J	DNA	CDR3
TRBV2	many	TRBD2	TRBJ2-4	TGTGCCAGCAGCCTGACCGGGACTAGCGCAAACATTCAGTACTTC	CASSLTGTSANIQYF
TRBV6-1	NA	NA	TRBJ2-1	TGTGCCAGCAGTGATTGGACGCCGCGCTATGAGCAGTTCTTC	CASSDWTPRYEQFF
TRBV20-1	few	NA	TRBJ2-3	TGCAGTGCTAGAGATCAGTGGGAGGAGGGTACGCAGTATTTT	CSARDQWEEGTQYF
TRBV11-2	NA	NA	TRBJ2-5	TGTGCCAGCAGCGCACAGGGCCCCCAAGAGACCCAGTACTTC	CASSAQGPQETQYF
TRBV30	NA	TRBD1	TRBJ2-2	TGTGCCTGGATCGGACAGGGGTACACCGGGGAGCTGTTTTTT	CAWIGQGYTGELFF
TRBV28	few	NA	TRBJ1-3	TGTGCCAGCAGTTCGTATTTCTCTGGAAACACCATATATTTT	CASSSYFSGNTIYF
TRBV2	few	NA	TRBJ1-5	TGTGCCAGCAGTCACCGTGGGGAGCAGCCCCAGCATTTT	CASSHRGEQPQHF
TRBV2	NA	NA	TRBJ1-2	TGTGCCAGCTTGACGAGTTCTAACTATGGCTACACCTTC	CASLTSSNYGYTF
TRBV6-6	many	TRBD2	TRBJ2-7	TGTGCCAGCAGTTCCGGGACTATCTTCCACTACGAGCAGTACTTC	CASSSGTIFHYEQYF
TRBV6-5	NA	NA	TRBJ2-7	TGTGCCAGCAGTTACACGGCAGGGATATCCTACGAGCAGTACTTC	CASSYTAGISYEQYF